The sequence of this TCR beta chain was determined in a study of beta chain features in type 1 diabetes. Sorted populations all had greater than 98% purity. Only a few counts were recorded for this clone. Its specificity is not known. Reverse transcribing all isolated RNA meant expressed TCRB transcripts were sequenced. Mean read depth for naive, central memory and regulatory T cell samples was about 3.6 million reads. The assay was immunoSEQ multiplex PCR, and TCRdb's table has in-frame clones only and misses some. Of some 27,000 clones detected, roughly two thirds appear once; the ten largest clones hold approximately 2.5%. The CDR3 length is 15 residues. Germline V CDR1 and CDR2: LNHDA, SQIVND (reference sequence). The V end lost 4 bases, the J end lost 5 bases, and 14 bases lay between the germline ends. Notes on the study in general: In every one of the four CD4+ subsets, TCRB CDR3s were moderately but significantly shorter in Type 1 diabetes patients. Sequencing used cDNA, and cells with high TCR expression could therefore be over-represented. The analysis here could not establish whether HLA type shapes TCRB rearrangement.

The sample taken for sequencing was Tregs from blood. The chain is built from TRBV19 and TRBJ2-2; possible D gene TRBD1, 6 bases. The TCR comes from a woman aged 30 to 39 with type 1 diabetes. CDR3 sequence: CASSTTGWGTGELFF. CDR3 coding DNA: TGTGCCAGTAGTACAACAGGGTGGGGAACCGGGGAGCTGTTTTTT.